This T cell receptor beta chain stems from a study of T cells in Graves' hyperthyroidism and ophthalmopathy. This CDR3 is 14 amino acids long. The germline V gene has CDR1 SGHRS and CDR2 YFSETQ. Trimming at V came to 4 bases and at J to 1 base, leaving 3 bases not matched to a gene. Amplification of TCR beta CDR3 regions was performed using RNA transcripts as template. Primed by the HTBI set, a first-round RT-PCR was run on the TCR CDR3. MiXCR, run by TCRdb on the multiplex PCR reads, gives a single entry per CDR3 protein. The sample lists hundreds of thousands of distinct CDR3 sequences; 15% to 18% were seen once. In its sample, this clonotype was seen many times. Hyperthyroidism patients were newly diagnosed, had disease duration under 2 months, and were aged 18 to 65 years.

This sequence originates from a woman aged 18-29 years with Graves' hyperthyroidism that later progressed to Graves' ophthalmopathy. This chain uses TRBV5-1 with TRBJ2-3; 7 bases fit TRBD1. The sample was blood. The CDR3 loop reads CASSHGQGTDTQYF. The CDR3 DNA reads TGCGCCAGCAGCCATGGACAGGGCACAGATACGCAGTATTTT.